The entry that follows covers one T cell receptor beta chain sequence. This sample was taken from a study of T-cell reconstitution after alpha-beta-depleted transplantation in children. This CDR3 comprises 15 residues. V gave up 6 bases and J gave up 2 bases; unmatched junction bases: 7. Germline V gives CDR1 SGHRS, CDR2 YFSETQ. Unique molecular identifiers tagged the TCRbeta library. TCRdb reprocessed the PCR reads with MiXCR, giving one entry per CDR3 protein. The sample carries around 680,000 distinct CDR3 sequences, around 16% recorded once. Sequenced here: PBMCs from the stem cell graft donor, sampled from the stem cell graft. This chain connects TRBV5-1 to TRBJ2-5; 10 bases fit TRBD2. This TCR derives from a human donor who donated a stem cell graft to a child with acute myeloid leukemia. CDR3 sequence: CASTLASGGQETQYF. CDR3 in DNA: TGCGCCAGCACGCTTGCTAGCGGGGGACAAGAGACCCAGTACTTC.